One sample yielded the 8 T cell receptor beta chains listed below, sequenced in a study of blood T cell repertoires in COVID-19. Repertoires were generated with immunoSEQ multiplex PCR, while TCRdb's copy carries only in-frame clones and drops some. Of 150,000 to 200,000 clones in the sample, 80% to 90% were seen once. Material: peripheral blood. The receptors were sampled from a man in his forties or fifties with active or convalescent COVID-19.

V and J are TRBV28 and TRBJ2-3; TRBD2 agrees at 12 bases. This CDR3 is 15 amino acids long. Germline CDR1 MDHEN, CDR2 SYDVKM. With V trimmed by 4 bases and J by 3 bases, 2 bases remained unmatched. CDR3 in DNA: TGTGCCAGCAGTTCCACTAGCGGGGGGACAGATACGCAGTATTTT. Translating it yields CASSSTSGGTDTQYF.

The chain combines TRBV6-6 with TRBJ1-5; D might be TRBD1 (5 bases). CDR3 length: 16 amino acids. Germline V gives CDR1 MNHNY, CDR2 SVGAGI (reference sequence). Trimming cost V 6 bases and J 0 bases, with 15 bases left between them. This CDR3 is CASRLGHFASNQPQHF. In nucleotides, the CDR3 is TGTGCCAGCAGGCTCGGACACTTCGCTAGCAATCAGCCCCAGCATTTT.

The chain couples TRBV12-5 to TRBJ2-5; D may be TRBD1 (6 bases). Germline V gene sequence: CDR1 LGHNT, CDR2 FRNRAP. This CDR3 is 12 amino acids long. V gave up 3 bases and J gave up 4 bases, with 6 bases separating them. The DNA for the CDR3 is TGTGCTAGTGGTTTAGGGGGAGAGACCCAGTACTTC. Translation gives CASGLGGETQYF. The entire variable domain, with the rest obtained from reference TRBV12-5 and TRBJ2-5, is as follows: DARVTQTPRHKVTEMGQEVTMRCQPILGHNTVFWYRQTMMQGLELLAYFRNRAPLDDSGMPKDRFSAEMPDATLATLKIQPSEPRDSAVYFCASGLGGETQYFGPGTRLLVL.

There are a few counts of this clone. V is TRBV5-1 and J is TRBJ1-1; D may be TRBD1 (5 bases). The germline V and J ends were trimmed by 6 bases and 2 bases, with 17 bases remaining between them. The CDR3 contains 15 residues. The germline V gene has CDR1 SGHRS and CDR2 YFSETQ. For the CDR3, the DNA is TGCGCCAGCATCAGAGATGGAACAGGTAACACTGAAGCTTTCTTT. This encodes CASIRDGTGNTEAFF.

As concerns this clone: A much larger clone lies one base from this, so it may be a read error. Other nucleotide sequences from this sample produce the same CDR3. The chain recombines TRBV9 with TRBJ1-1; D perhaps matches TRBD1 (5 bases). V lost 4 bases and J 0 bases, leaving 7 bases between the germline ends. The CDR3 is made up of 13 amino acids. CDR1 is SGDLS, CDR2 YYNGEE, per germline. CDR3 sequence: CASSQGLNTEAFF. CDR3 sequence (DNA): TGTGCCAGCAGCCAGGGCTTGAACACTGAAGCTTTCTTT.

The chain couples TRBV10-3 to TRBJ1-1, with TRBD1 matching 7 bases. The CDR3 extends over 15 amino acids. Trimming removed 0 bases from V and 0 bases from J; junction bases left unmatched: 1. Germline V lookup: CDR1 ENHRY, CDR2 SYGVKD. This chain's CDR3 is CAISESQGMNTEAFF. The CDR3 DNA reads TGTGCCATCAGTGAGTCACAGGGGATGAACACTGAAGCTTTCTTT.

The chain is built from TRBV19 and TRBJ1-6; no firm D call. V was shortened by 4 bases and J by 3 bases, with 10 bases between the two germline ends. Germline CDR1 is LNHDA and CDR2 is SQIVND (reference sequence). This CDR3 has 15 amino acids. The CDR3 protein is CASSSREIYNSPLHF. CDR3 nucleotide sequence: TGTGCCAGTAGTAGCCGGGAGATCTATAATTCACCCCTCCACTTT.

J is TRBJ1-1 and V is TRBV19; D is undetermined. V gave up 0 bases and J gave up 1 base, with 9 bases separating them. Germline CDR1 reads LNHDA; CDR2 reads SQIVND (reference sequence). This CDR3 spans 15 amino acids. In nucleotides, the CDR3 is TGTGCCAGTAGTATAGATTGGCCAGGGAACACTGAAGCTTTCTTT. This encodes CASSIDWPGNTEAFF.